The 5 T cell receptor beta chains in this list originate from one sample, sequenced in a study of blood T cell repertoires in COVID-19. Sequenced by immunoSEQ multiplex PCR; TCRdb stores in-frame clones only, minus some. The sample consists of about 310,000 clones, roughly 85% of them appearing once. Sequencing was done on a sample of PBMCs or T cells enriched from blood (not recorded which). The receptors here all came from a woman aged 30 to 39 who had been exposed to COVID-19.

The CDR3 DNA reads TGTGCCTGGAGTGTGGCAGGGACCTACGAGCAGTACTTC. Its protein is CAWSVAGTYEQYF. V usage is TRBV30 and J usage is TRBJ2-7; D may be TRBD1 (5 bases). The CDR3 length is 13 residues. Germline V gene data show CDR1 as GTSNPN and CDR2 as SVGIG (reference sequence). V shed 0 bases and J shed 2 bases, with 8 bases lying between them.

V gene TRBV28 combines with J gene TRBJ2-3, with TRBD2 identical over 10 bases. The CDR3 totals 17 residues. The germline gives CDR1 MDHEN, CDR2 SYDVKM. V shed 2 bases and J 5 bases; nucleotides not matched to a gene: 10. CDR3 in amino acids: CASSLRERGGLGDTQYF. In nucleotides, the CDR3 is TGTGCCAGCAGTTTACGGGAGCGGGGGGGCCTTGGAGATACGCAGTATTTT.

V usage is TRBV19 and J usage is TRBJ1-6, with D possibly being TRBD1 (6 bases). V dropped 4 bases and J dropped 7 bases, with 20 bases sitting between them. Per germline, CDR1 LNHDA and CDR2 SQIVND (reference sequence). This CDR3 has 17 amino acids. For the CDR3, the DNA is TGTGCCAGTAGTACCCTGGACAGAATCCTTCCGAATTCACCCCTCCACTTT. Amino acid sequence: CASSTLDRILPNSPLHF.

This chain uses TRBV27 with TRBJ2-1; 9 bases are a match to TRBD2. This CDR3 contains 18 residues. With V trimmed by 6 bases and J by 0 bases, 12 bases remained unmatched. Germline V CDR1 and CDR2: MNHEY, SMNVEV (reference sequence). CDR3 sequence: CASSPGVAGVLSYNEQFF. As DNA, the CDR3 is TGTGCCAGCAGCCCCGGGGTAGCGGGAGTCCTCTCCTACAATGAGCAGTTCTTC.

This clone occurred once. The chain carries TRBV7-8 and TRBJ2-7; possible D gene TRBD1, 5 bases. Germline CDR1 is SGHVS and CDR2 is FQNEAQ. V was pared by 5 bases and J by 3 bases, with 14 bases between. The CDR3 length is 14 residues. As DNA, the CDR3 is TGTGCCAGCAGCCGTACAGGAAAACTCTACGAGCAGTACTTC. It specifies CASSRTGKLYEQYF.